This TCR beta chain originates from a study of radiotherapy plus CTLA-4 blockade in lung cancer. In the study overall: In roughly 19% of patients, objective responses were seen; 31% had disease control.

With respect to this clone: Its target is unknown.

Findings and limits, study-wide: Blood saw expansion of tumor-derived TCR clones after radiotherapy plus ipilimumab.

Sequencing was performed with immunoSEQ multiplex PCR; in TCRdb, only in-frame clones are kept and a portion is missing. Here the sample spans 95,000 to 150,000 clones, 90% being singletons. Here the sequenced sample was peripheral blood, taken from a patient treated with radiotherapy plus ipilimumab. The clonotype comes from a human donor with non-small cell lung cancer that progressed on radiotherapy plus ipilimumab.

CDR3 nucleotides: TGTGCCAGCAGCCCCGGGGGTAGCGGGAGGTTTGATGAGCAGTTCTTC. This codes for CASSPGGSGRFDEQFF. V gene TRBV5-4 combines with J gene TRBJ2-1; TRBD2 matches at 10 bases. This CDR3 has 16 amino acids. Germline loops: CDR1 SGHNT, CDR2 YYREEE (reference sequence). After removal of 4 bases from V and 8 bases from J, the junction contained 12 bases not matched to a gene.